This paragraph reports one T cell receptor beta chain. Germline lookup yields CDR1 ENHRY and CDR2 SYGVKD. Between the trimmed V and J ends, which lost 10 bases and 2 bases, there was a span of 9 bases. The CDR3 has 12 amino acids. Original processing notes: Reference gene primer amplification yielded estimated nucleated cell counts. Libraries were prepared by immunoSEQ multiplex PCR; TCRdb keeps only in-frame clonotypes and omits some of them. Clonal size and the V and J genes are those of that table, whereas D and trimming came from the DNA. This sample has about 180,000 clones; 86% occur once, and the top ten carry more than 7.5%. The data are from a study of blood T cell repertoires in COVID-19. Looking at the study overall: There were acute and convalescent COVID-19 samples, and they came from the United States, Italy and Spain. In each case, the material was cDNA or gDNA derived from T cells, B-cell-depleted T cells, or PBMCs.

The origin of this receptor is a man aged 45-60 years with active or convalescent COVID-19. The sequenced sample consisted of peripheral blood. J is TRBJ1-3 and V is TRBV10-3; D is uncertain. CDR3 nucleotide sequence: TGTGCCAGGAGTCCTACTGGAAACACCATATATTTT. Translation gives CARSPTGNTIYF.